One and the same sample provided the 7 T cell receptor beta chains below, sequenced in a study of cytomegalovirus exposure and HLA in healthy donors. Both 60 Vbeta primers and 13 Jbeta primers went into the PCR. Sequenced by immunoSEQ multiplex PCR; TCRdb stores in-frame clones only, minus some. The sample has about 180,000 clones, about four fifths seen once; the top ten hold roughly 0.5%. Sequencing was carried out using PBMCs. The receptors were gathered from a woman between 45 and 60 years old in good health and CMV-seronegative.

The rearrangement links TRBV18 to TRBJ1-2; possibly TRBD1 for D (6 bases). The V and J ends lost 4 bases and 4 bases respectively, with 19 bases between them. Germline assignment: CDR1 KGHSH and CDR2 LQKENI. The length of the CDR3 is 16 residues. The CDR3 is CASSQNRASKSYGYTF. For the CDR3, the DNA is TGTGCCAGCTCACAGAACAGGGCTAGCAAGAGCTATGGCTACACCTTC.

As DNA, the CDR3 is TGTGCCAGTAAATGGGTGGCGGACACCGGGGAGCTGTTTTTT. It encodes CASKWVADTGELFF. This sequence joins TRBV7-9 and TRBJ2-2; D remains unclear. V was clipped by 9 bases and J by 3 bases, with 14 bases between them. The CDR3 runs 14 residues. Per germline, CDR1 SEHNR and CDR2 FQNEAQ (reference sequence).

V is TRBV4-1 and J is TRBJ2-3, with TRBD2 matching 9 bases. The germline CDR1 and CDR2 sequences are MGHRA and YSYEKL. V gave up 4 bases and J gave up 0 bases; unmatched junction bases: 2. This CDR3 comprises 15 residues. Here the CDR3 DNA reads TGCGCCAGCAGCCCCGGACTAGCGAGCACAGATACGCAGTATTTT. Encoded protein: CASSPGLASTDTQYF.

The chain has TRBV5-5 and TRBJ1-1, with 7 bases fitting TRBD1. The germline CDR1 and CDR2 sequences are SGHKS and YYEKEE (reference sequence). The V and J ends lost 4 bases and 11 bases, in that order; junction bases with no gene match: 14. The CDR3 has 14 amino acids. CDR3 region: CASSGYGQAPGAFF. In DNA form, the CDR3 reads TGTGCCAGCAGCGGTTACGGACAGGCGCCGGGGGCTTTCTTT.

The count of this clone is one. Other DNA sequences in the sample encode the same CDR3. The CDR3 here is CASSPDRVSYEQYF. The CDR3 DNA follows: TGCGCCAGCAGCCCTGACAGGGTCTCCTACGAGCAGTACTTC. This chain joins TRBV5-1 and TRBJ2-7, with TRBD1 matching 7 bases. J gave up 0 bases and V 4 bases, and 4 bases lay outside the gene matches. Germline CDR1 SGHRS, CDR2 YFSETQ. There are 14 residues in the CDR3. Using reference TRBV5-1 and TRBJ2-7 for the parts outside the CDR3, the full variable domain is KAGVTQTPRYLIKTRGQQVTLSCSPISGHRSVSWYQQTPGQGLQFLFEYFSETQRNKGNFPGRFSGRQFSNSRSEMNVSTLELGDSALYLCASSPDRVSYEQYFGPGTRLTVT.

The chain uses TRBV9 and TRBJ1-5; TRBD1 might be the D (5 bases). The CDR3 spans 15 residues. With 0 bases removed from V and 4 bases from J, the gap between germline ends came to 11 bases. Germline V gene lookup returns CDR1 SGDLS and CDR2 YYNGEE. The CDR3 sequence is CASSVGGAPNQPQHF. For the CDR3, the DNA is TGTGCCAGCAGCGTAGGTGGGGCCCCTAATCAGCCCCAGCATTTT.

This clone was counted only a few times. This chain links TRBV13 with TRBJ2-7; tentative D call: TRBD1 (6 bases). V dropped 4 bases and J dropped 5 bases, with 18 bases sitting between them. From germline, CDR1 is PRHDT and CDR2 FYEKMQ (reference sequence). The CDR3 totals 15 residues. CDR3 bases: TGTGCCAGCAGCTCGATGGACAGATCTCGCCACGAGCAGTACTTC. This gives the protein CASSSMDRSRHEQYF.